These 27 T cell receptor beta chains share one sample of origin, sequenced in a study of blood T cell repertoires in COVID-19. Sequencing was performed with immunoSEQ multiplex PCR; in TCRdb, only in-frame clones are kept and a portion is missing. The table includes 15,000 to 20,000 clones, 75% to 90% detected once. The sample consisted of peripheral blood. Receptors originate from an elderly man with acute or convalescent COVID-19.

Only a few counts were recorded for this clone. The chain combines TRBV6-5 with TRBJ1-3, with 7 bases matching TRBD1. This CDR3 is built from 13 residues. Germline V lookup: CDR1 MNHEY, CDR2 SVGAGI. The ends lost 6 bases at V and 4 bases at J; junction bases unmatched: 3. The CDR3, as DNA: TGTGCCAGCAGACGGACAGGAGGAAACACCATATATTTT. Its translation: CASRRTGGNTIYF.

CDR3 in DNA: TGTGCCAGCAGTTACACTAGCGGCACAGATACGCAGTATTTT. Protein sequence: CASSYTSGTDTQYF. This chain connects TRBV6-5 to TRBJ2-3; 7 bases match TRBD2. Germline V lookup: CDR1 MNHEY, CDR2 SVGAGI. The CDR3 is 14 residues long. V dropped 2 bases and J dropped 1; count of bases not matched to a gene: 0.

The chain has TRBV7-3 and TRBJ1-1; no reliable D call. The CDR3 length is 15 residues. Trimming shortened V by 0 bases and J by 1 base, and 9 bases separated the two germline ends. Germline CDR1 is SGHTA and CDR2 is FQGTGA. CDR3 region: CASSLTPGGNTEAFF. The CDR3 coding sequence is TGTGCCAGCAGCTTAACGCCCGGCGGGAACACTGAAGCTTTCTTT.

J is TRBJ2-7 and V is TRBV18; 9 nucleotides agree with TRBD1. Losses at the gene ends were 5 bases for V and 6 bases for J; bases not matched to a gene: 8. The CDR3 runs to 14 residues. From germline, CDR1 is KGHSH and CDR2 LQKENI. The CDR3 DNA sequence: TGTGCCAGCTCAACGTCGACAGGGGGTAGCGAGCAGTACTTC. Protein product: CASSTSTGGSEQYF.

The chain uses TRBV6-5 and TRBJ1-5; no reliable D call. Deletions cut 2 bases from V and 5 bases from J, with 10 bases between. The CDR3 spans 14 residues. Germline V gives CDR1 MNHEY, CDR2 SVGAGI. The CDR3 nucleotides are TGTGCCAGCAGTTACCGACAAGAGCATCAGCCCCAGCATTTT. Its translation is CASSYRQEHQPQHF.

The CDR3 DNA is TGTGCCAGCAGCTTAGTGCGGGGAGGGGGAACTGAAGCTTTCTTT. The encoded protein is CASSLVRGGGTEAFF. The rearrangement joins TRBV7-2 to TRBJ1-1; TRBD1 is a possible D gene (6 bases). V lost 1 base, J lost 5 bases, and 14 bases lay in between. This CDR3 has 15 residues. The germline CDR1 and CDR2 sequences are SGHTA and FQGNSA.

The genes are TRBV7-9 and TRBJ2-7; 9 nucleotides align to TRBD1. In germline, CDR1 is SEHNR, CDR2 FQNEAQ (reference sequence). The CDR3 has 17 residues. V was pared by 5 bases and J by 2 bases, with 13 bases of the junction left unmatched. The CDR3 region has the DNA TGTGCCAGCAGCCCTCGGACAGGGGAGGGGACAACCTACGAGCAGTACTTC. It is translated as CASSPRTGEGTTYEQYF.

CDR3 coding DNA: TGCGCCAGCAGCTTGATGGGGCTGACAGGGGGAGGCAAGAACACCGGGGAGCTGTTTTTT. This sequence encodes CASSLMGLTGGGKNTGELFF. V usage is TRBV5-1 and J usage is TRBJ2-2, with TRBD1 matching 9 bases. Trimming removed 1 base from V and 1 base from J; junction bases left unmatched: 14. The CDR3 is 20 residues long. CDR1 and CDR2 from the germline V gene are SGHRS and YFSETQ.

This chain connects TRBV4-1 to TRBJ2-1; 9 nucleotides agree with TRBD1. Germline V gene sequence: CDR1 MGHRA, CDR2 YSYEKL. The CDR3 is 16 amino acids. Germline trimming cut 4 bases from V and 8 bases from J; bases unmatched to any gene: 12. CDR3 DNA sequence: TGCGCCAGCAGCCCGAACCCCGGGACAGGGATATATGAGCAGTTCTTC. It codes for CASSPNPGTGIYEQFF.

V gene TRBV5-1 combines with J gene TRBJ2-3, with D possibly being TRBD1 (5 bases). Trimming shortened V by 0 bases and J by 3 bases, and 11 bases separated the two germline ends. CDR1 and CDR2 (germline): SGHRS, YFSETQ. The CDR3 spans 15 residues. The CDR3 region is CASSLGQGGTDTQYF. The DNA of the CDR3 is TGCGCCAGCAGCTTGGGCCAGGGTGGGACAGATACGCAGTATTTT.

The chain combines TRBV29-1 with TRBJ1-2, with a weak D call TRBD1 (6 bases). The CDR3 spans 12 residues. Germline-derived CDR1 and CDR2 are SQVTM and ANQGSEA. Trimming stripped 3 bases from V and 7 bases from J, with 12 bases between. The CDR3 nucleotides read TGCAGCGTTGAGGGGGCAGGGACTGGCTACACCTTC. It encodes CSVEGAGTGYTF. The variable domain in full, completed from reference TRBV29-1 and TRBJ1-2, reads SAVISQKPSRDICQRGTSLTIQCQVDSQVTMMFWYRQQPGQSLTLIATANQGSEATYESGFVIDKFPISRPNLTFSTLTVSNMSPEDSSIYLCSVEGAGTGYTFGSGTRLTVV.

The rearrangement uses TRBV10-1 and TRBJ1-4; TRBD1 aligns across 10 bases. In germline, CDR1 is WNHNN, CDR2 SYGVQD (reference sequence). V was clipped by 6 bases and J by 4 bases; unmatched bases: 5. This CDR3 comprises 15 residues. CDR3 nucleotide sequence: TGCGCCAGCAGGGACAGGGGGGGCCTTAATGAAAAACTGTTTTTT. This translates into CASRDRGGLNEKLFF.

This chain links TRBV6-5 with TRBJ1-4; D is unclear. Trimming shortened V by 6 bases and J by 0 bases, and 11 bases separated the two germline ends. From germline, CDR1 is MNHEY and CDR2 SVGAGI. This CDR3 has 15 amino acids. The CDR3 spells CASRSGTATNEKLFF. For the CDR3, the DNA is TGTGCCAGCAGGTCAGGCACAGCAACTAATGAAAAACTGTTTTTT.

This rearrangement joins TRBV10-3 to TRBJ1-1; TRBD1 is a possible D gene (6 bases). There are 13 residues in the CDR3. Trimming left V 6 bases short and J 0 bases short, with 8 bases between. Germline V gene data show CDR1 as ENHRY and CDR2 as SYGVKD. CDR3 coding DNA: TGTGCCATCAGGGACAGTCTGAACACTGAAGCTTTCTTT. Residues: CAIRDSLNTEAFF.

V usage is TRBV5-8 and J usage is TRBJ1-6; 9 bases map to TRBD1. The CDR3 totals 15 residues. Germline V gene lookup returns CDR1 SGHTS and CDR2 YDEGEE. V dropped 4 bases and J dropped 11; count of bases not matched to a gene: 10. This CDR3 reads CASSLRDRDVPPLHF. CDR3 nucleotides: TGTGCCAGCAGCCTCCGGGACAGGGATGTGCCACCCCTCCACTTT.

The rearrangement joins TRBV2 to TRBJ2-1, with D maybe TRBD2 (6 bases). The CDR3 length is 15 residues. CDR1 and CDR2 from the germline V gene are SNHLY and FYNNEI. V shed 5 bases and J shed 10 bases, with 21 bases lying between them. The CDR3 protein is CASSPNPGTPIEQFF. CDR3 sequence (DNA): TGTGCCAGCAGTCCCAACCCCGGGACTCCAATCGAGCAGTTCTTC.

The chain combines TRBV11-2 with TRBJ2-2; perhaps TRBD1 as D (5 bases). The CDR3 contains 13 residues. Germline V lookup: CDR1 SGHAT, CDR2 FQNNGV. V was shortened by 5 bases and J by 5 bases, with 9 bases between the two germline ends. CDR3 coding DNA: TGTGCCAGCAGCGTGGACATAACCGGGGAGCTGTTTTTT. This codes for CASSVDITGELFF.

This clone appeared a single time. CDR3 sequence (DNA): TGTGCCAGCAGCATGTATGGGACAGCTAATAATCGGTACTTC. This codes for CASSMYGTANNRYF. The chain joins TRBV5-4 to TRBJ2-7, with 7 bases lining up with TRBD1. J lost 12 bases, V lost 4 bases, and 16 bases had no gene match. The CDR3 has 14 amino acids. CDR1 and CDR2 (germline): SGHNT, YYREEE (reference sequence).

The gene calls are TRBV7-2 and TRBJ1-1; 7 positions match TRBD1. The CDR3 has 15 amino acids. Germline lookup yields CDR1 SGHTA and CDR2 FQGNSA. Losses at the gene ends were 3 bases for V and 7 bases for J; bases not matched to a gene: 11. The CDR3 reads CASSFSRTGSDEAFF. The DNA for the CDR3 is TGTGCCAGCAGCTTCTCCAGGACAGGAAGCGATGAAGCTTTCTTT.

This clone was counted between two and nine times. The chain recombines TRBV7-9 with TRBJ1-3; TRBD1 is a possible D gene (5 bases). The CDR3 totals 16 residues. The V gene lost 5 bases and the J gene lost 10 bases, with 24 bases spanning the gap. Germline lookup yields CDR1 SEHNR and CDR2 FQNEAQ (reference sequence). DNA of the CDR3: TGTGCCAGCAGCCCAAGGACACACTTGAAGGAGGGGACCATATATTTT. Protein sequence: CASSPRTHLKEGTIYF. Together with reference TRBV7-9 and TRBJ1-3, the CDR3 gives the full variable domain: DTGVSQNPRHKITKRGQNVTFRCDPISEHNRLYWYRQTLGQGPEFLTYFQNEAQLEKSRLLSDRFSAERPKGSFSTLEIQRTEQGDSAMYLCASSPRTHLKEGTIYFGEGSWLTVV.

The chain employs TRBV18 and TRBJ2-7; 9 nucleotides match TRBD2. The J segment lost 3 bases and the V segment lost 0 bases, leaving 3 bases of the junction unmatched. Per germline, CDR1 KGHSH and CDR2 LQKENI. This CDR3 is 15 amino acids long. In DNA, the CDR3 is TGTGCCAGCTCACCACCGGGACTAGCCGACTACGAGCAGTACTTC. Encoded protein: CASSPPGLADYEQYF.

This chain links TRBV3-1 (or the pseudogene TRBV3-2) with TRBJ2-5; D may be TRBD1 (6 bases). Trimming took 2 bases from V and 3 from J, leaving 13 bases between them. Germline V lookup: CDR1 LGHDT, CDR2 YNNKEL (reference sequence). The CDR3 spans 15 residues. The CDR3 region is CASSQPDRRKETQYF. The CDR3 bases are TGTGCCAGCAGCCAACCAGACAGGAGAAAAGAGACCCAGTACTTC.

The rearrangement joins TRBV29-1 to TRBJ2-2; 7 positions agree with TRBD2. V was clipped by 4 bases and J by 4 bases; unmatched bases: 9. Germline V CDR1 and CDR2: SQVTM, ANQGSEA. CDR3 length: 15 residues. This CDR3 is CSVVRGEGGTGELFF. The CDR3, as DNA: TGCAGCGTTGTTCGGGGGGAAGGAGGCACCGGGGAGCTGTTTTTT.

The gene calls are TRBV7-8 and TRBJ1-5; 8 nucleotides align to TRBD1. V shed 3 bases, J shed 7 bases, and the junction held 5 bases outside the gene matches. CDR3 length: 14 residues. Germline lookup yields CDR1 SGHVS and CDR2 FQNEAQ. CDR3 protein: CASSFGQGYQPQHF. The DNA for the CDR3 is TGTGCCAGCAGCTTTGGACAGGGCTACCAGCCCCAGCATTTT. The full variable domain, completed using reference TRBV7-8 and TRBJ1-5, is GAGVSQSPRYKVAKRGQDVALRCDPISGHVSLFWYQQALGQGPEFLTYFQNEAQLDKSGLPSDRFFAERPEGSVSTLKIQRTQQEDSAVYLCASSFGQGYQPQHFGDGTRLSIL.

The chain recombines TRBV5-1 with TRBJ2-5; 7 nucleotides line up with TRBD2. Losses at the gene ends were 3 bases for V and 3 bases for J; bases not matched to a gene: 2. The V gene's germline CDR1 is SGHRS and CDR2 YFSETQ. The CDR3 is made up of 13 amino acids. In DNA form, the CDR3 reads TGCGCCAGCAGCTCCAGCGGGGAAGAGACCCAGTACTTC. As protein: CASSSSGEETQYF.

Only one count was recorded for this clone. The V and J genes are TRBV7-8 and TRBJ1-1; D possibly corresponds to TRBD1 (5 bases). There are 14 residues in the CDR3. Trimming pared 0 bases from V and 4 bases from J, leaving 9 bases between. Looked up from germline, CDR1 is SGHVS and CDR2 is FQNEAQ. The CDR3 DNA sequence: TGTGCCAGCAGCTTAGCGAGCGGGGGCACTGAAGCTTTCTTT. Amino acids: CASSLASGGTEAFF.

V gene TRBV6-2 or TRBV6-3 combines with J gene TRBJ2-7; 7 bases map to TRBD1. Germline V gene data show CDR1 as MNHEY and CDR2 as SVGEGT. This CDR3 region has 15 residues. Losses at the gene ends were 1 base for V and 3 bases for J; bases not matched to a gene: 6. The CDR3: CASSYFGTEFYEQYF. The CDR3, as DNA: TGTGCCAGCAGTTACTTCGGGACAGAGTTCTACGAGCAGTACTTC.